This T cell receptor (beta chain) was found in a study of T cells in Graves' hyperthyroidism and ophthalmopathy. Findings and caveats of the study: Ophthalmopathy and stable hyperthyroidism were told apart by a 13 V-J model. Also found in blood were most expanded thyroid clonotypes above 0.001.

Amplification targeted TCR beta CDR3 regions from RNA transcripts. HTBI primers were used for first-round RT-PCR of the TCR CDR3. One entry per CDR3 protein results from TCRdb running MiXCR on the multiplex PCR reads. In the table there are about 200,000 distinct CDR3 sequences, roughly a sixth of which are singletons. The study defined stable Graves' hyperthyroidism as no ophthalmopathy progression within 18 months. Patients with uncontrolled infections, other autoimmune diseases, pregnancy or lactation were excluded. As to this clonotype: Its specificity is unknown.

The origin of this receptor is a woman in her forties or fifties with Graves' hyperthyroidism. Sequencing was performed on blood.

The CDR3 bases are TGTGCCAGCAGTGATGGGGCCAGTCGCGAGCAGTACTTC. Protein: CASSDGASREQYF. V and J are TRBV6-1 and TRBJ2-7, with a possible D match to TRBD1 (5 bases). V was clipped by 3 bases and J by 6 bases, with 12 bases between them. The germline gives CDR1 MNHNS, CDR2 SASEGT. This CDR3 spans 13 amino acids.